This entry is about one T cell receptor (beta chain). Its specific antigen is unknown. No much larger clone is present one base from it, and per-base qualities are unavailable. Using the deep immunoSEQ assay, TCR CDR3 regions were amplified from genomic DNA by multiplex PCR. Extracted genomic DNA from each cell subset was distributed evenly across all wells of several immunoSEQ 96-well plates, and each plate was treated as a replicate. For sorted subsets, each replicate PCR was loaded with 200 ng genomic DNA, equivalent to about 33,000 T cell genomes. Purified libraries were measured with a Qubit 3.0 fluorometer, size-checked on a Bioanalyzer 2100, and measured again with the KAPA Library Quantification kit. Each immunoSEQ 96-well plate was sequenced on its own single-read 150-cycle Illumina NextSeq 550 flow cell. For the original study's pipeline: Because only junctional sequences without quality scores were contained in the immunoSEQ output, filtering matching that applied to full-length reads could not be performed. To assign V/J genes and CDR3, sequences were annotated against IMGT germline references using PyIR, a Python wrapper for IgBLAST v1.9. Any read was removed if the V/J assignment was weak (E-value above 1e-6), the CDR3 was missing, or the read contained stop codons, out-of-frame junctions, or ambiguous translated residues. A V3J clonotype was defined by an identical inferred V gene, J gene, and CDR3 amino acid sequence. The percentage overlap between two repertoires was calculated by dividing the number of shared unique clonotypes by the size of the smaller repertoire. Richness of each repertoire was evaluated using RTK rarefaction, the Chao1 estimator, and Recon v2.1 estimates of unobserved clonotypes. For all TCRbeta clonotypes obtained by the gDNA method from a few donors, generation probabilities were computed with OLGA. TCRdb provides this immuneACCESS table in a form limited to in-frame rearrangements. Some clones are lacking; in checked studies, under half of them reflect an unresolved V gene, and why the rest are absent is not known. That table supplies the V and J calls and clone size; D and trimming were determined from the DNA. The sample yields around 2.5 million clones; 93% were counted once. Approximately 0.36% of the sample rests with the top ten.

Donors were healthy HIV-negative adults with no recently reported acute infections or vaccinations. All donors were Caucasian adults living in Nashville, Tennessee, USA. CD4+ T cells were enriched by magnetic negative selection; naive cells were then positively selected on CD45RA, and the negative fraction formed the memory subset. Blood was collected by leukapheresis, and PBMCs were isolated by Ficoll-Histopaque density gradient centrifugation and then cryopreserved in liquid nitrogen vapor phase. Purity and quantity of every magnetically sorted T cell population were checked by analytical flow cytometry. Genomic DNA was isolated from each sorted fraction and quantified by UV absorbance on a Nanodrop 2000c. These data originate in a study of shared clonotypes between healthy human individuals (dated by TCRdb to about 2020). About the investigation overall: The cohort comprised a couple of women and three men aged 18 to 49 years. Per donor, leukapheresis produced somewhere between about 0.94 and 8.9 billion PBMCs. To increase sequencing depth and limit assay-specific biases, different laboratories used diverse techniques to prepare libraries and sequence TCR repertoires. For each donor, three plates each were used for CD4 naive and CD4 memory, two plates were used for CD8 naive, and one plate was used for CD8 memory. To estimate repertoire size and how much clonotypes are shared between individuals, the study performed deep sequencing of blood TCR repertoires from roughly five healthy adults. Results the study describes overall, beyond this receptor: Incomplete sequencing was indicated by rarefaction of sorted-subset datasets, despite the large sequencing depth. The genetic and exposure-history diversity represented was limited by the small number of donors. Across a handful of donors, around 5.4% of naive CD4, over 3% of naive CD8, about 2.3% of memory CD4, and 0.3% to 0.45% of memory CD8 clonotypes were shared. Naive subsets generally had larger estimated clonotype richness than memory subsets did. Compared with non-shared clonotypes, clonotypes shared by all four sorted-subset donors had higher generation probabilities. Sampling was restricted to blood, and TCR repertoires in tissues likely differ from the TCR repertoires found in blood. Pairwise subsampling indicated that sequencing depth was expected to affect the degree of clonotype sharing among donors.

Trimmed from V: 6 bases; trimmed from J: 1 base; junction bases lacking a gene match: 10. CDR1 and CDR2, looked up from the germline V gene, are SNHLY and FYNNEI. Spanning cysteine to phenylalanine, the CDR3 consists of 17 amino acids. CDR3 DNA is the only sequence kept; it has 51 bases, read in frame from the first base. Sequenced input: naive CD4+ T cells from PBMCs. The meaning of the sample's cell subset or site label: CD45RA+ positively selected. This clonotype was sampled from a man aged 18 to 30 in good health. Some clones in this sample may be carry-over from other donors' samples. Recombination joined TRBV2 with TRBJ2-7, with 12 bases matching TRBD2. The nucleotide sequence is TGTGCCAGCAGGCCTGGACTAGCGGGATGGGCATCCTACGAGCAGTACTTC. Its product reads: CASRPGLAGWASYEQYF.